The 28 T cell receptor beta chains presented below share a single source sample, sequenced in a study of T cell repertoires in cytomegalovirus infection. No antigen is known for these receptors. One entry per CDR3 protein results from TCRdb running MiXCR on the reads. This table holds 570,000 or so distinct CDR3 sequences, 35% to 50% found once. The starting material was cultured PBMCs, obtained from culture after CMV antigen stimulation. All receptors come from a human donor in good health (CMV status not recorded). Some clones in this sample may be carry-over from other donors' samples.

The V gene is TRBV6-1, the J gene TRBJ2-7, with 8 bases fitting TRBD1. In germline, CDR1 is MNHNS, CDR2 SASEGT. This CDR3 is built from 14 residues. With 7 bases clipped from V and 4 bases from J, the junction kept 9 bases outside the gene matches. CDR3 in amino acids: CASNPGTGPYEQYF. In DNA, the CDR3 is TGTGCCAGCAATCCCGGGACAGGACCTTACGAGCAGTACTTC.

The chain couples TRBV12-3 or TRBV12-4 to TRBJ2-1, with a tentative D call TRBD2 (6 bases). V was shortened by 6 bases and J by 0 bases, with 12 bases between the two germline ends. This CDR3 comprises 15 residues. The CDR3 DNA sequence: TGTGCCAGCAGCCGGCGGGGAAGCTCCTACAATGAGCAGTTCTTC. It specifies CASSRRGSSYNEQFF.

This clonotype was seen only a few times. V is TRBV5-5 and J is TRBJ2-4; D might be TRBD2 (6 bases). The CDR3 has 14 amino acids. Trimming shortened V by 4 bases and J by 8 bases, and 16 bases separated the two germline ends. The germline V gene encodes CDR1 SGHKS and CDR2 YYEKEE (reference sequence). DNA of the CDR3: TGTGCCAGCAGCCCCCCCCTCGGGAGTGACATTCAGTACTTC. Encoded protein: CASSPPLGSDIQYF.

This chain links TRBV2 with TRBJ1-4, with D perhaps TRBD1 (6 bases). The germline gives CDR1 SNHLY, CDR2 FYNNEI. Trimming removed 7 bases from V and 0 bases from J, with 12 bases in between. The CDR3 loop spans 15 amino acids. As DNA, the CDR3 is TGTGCCAGCACGGTAGGGGGAGCAACTAATGAAAAACTGTTTTTT. This sequence encodes CASTVGGATNEKLFF.

The chain uses TRBV20-1 and TRBJ2-5, with a possible D match to TRBD1 (5 bases). The germline V gene encodes CDR1 DFQATT and CDR2 SNEGSKA (reference sequence). CDR3 length: 13 amino acids. Between the trimmed V and J ends, which lost 3 bases and 4 bases, there was a span of 12 bases. The CDR3 DNA reads as TGCAGTGCTAGGGGGCCAGGCACAGAGACCCAGTACTTC. Protein: CSARGPGTETQYF.

This clonotype was counted only a few times. V and J are TRBV12-3 or TRBV12-4 and TRBJ2-3; 12 nucleotides agree with TRBD2. The CDR3 consists of 15 residues. After removal of 5 bases from V and 5 bases from J, the junction contained 5 bases not matched to a gene. The CDR3: CASSMTSGSGDTQYF. The CDR3, as DNA: TGTGCCAGCAGTATGACTAGCGGGAGTGGAGATACGCAGTATTTT.

The chain is built from TRBV7-2 and TRBJ2-1; a weak D match, TRBD2 (5 bases). CDR3 length equals 15 residues. Trimming pared 5 bases from V and 8 bases from J, leaving 19 bases between. Germline loops: CDR1 SGHTA, CDR2 FQGNSA. CDR3 region: CASSLVGRVLHEQFF. The CDR3 DNA reads TGTGCCAGCAGCCTTGTTGGGCGGGTTCTCCATGAGCAGTTCTTC. Full variable domain (missing parts from reference TRBV7-2 and TRBJ2-1): GAGVSQSPSNKVTEKGKDVELRCDPISGHTALYWYRQSLGQGLEFLIYFQGNSAPDKSGLPSDRFSAERTGGSVSTLTIQRTQQEDSAVYLCASSLVGRVLHEQFFGPGTRLTVL.

V usage is TRBV7-6 and J usage is TRBJ2-5, with a possible D match to TRBD1 (5 bases). Germline V CDR1 and CDR2: SGHVS, FNYEAQ. The germline V and J ends were trimmed by 5 bases and 3 bases, with 22 bases remaining between them. The CDR3 has 17 residues. CDR3 sequence: CASSPRSTGALEETQYF. The CDR3 bases are TGTGCCAGCAGCCCCCGGTCGACTGGGGCCCTTGAAGAGACCCAGTACTTC. Variable domain in full (rest from reference TRBV7-6 and TRBJ2-5): GAGVSQSPRYKVTKRGQDVALRCDPISGHVSLYWYRQALGQGPEFLTYFNYEAQQDKSGLPNDRFSAERPEGSISTLTIQRTEQRDSAMYRCASSPRSTGALEETQYFGPGTRLLVL.

J is TRBJ1-2 and V is TRBV29-1; 7 positions match TRBD1. With 3 bases clipped from V and 7 bases from J, the junction kept 5 bases outside the gene matches. Germline V gene lookup returns CDR1 SQVTM and CDR2 ANQGSEA. This CDR3 region has 12 residues. CDR3 nucleotides: TGCAGCGTTGACGAGGGGGCGATTGGCTACACCTTC. Its protein product is CSVDEGAIGYTF.

The V gene is TRBV12-3 or TRBV12-4, the J gene TRBJ1-2; 9 nucleotides agree with TRBD1. Unmatched junction bases numbered 13, after V lost 6 bases and J lost 8 bases. The CDR3 is 15 residues long. The CDR3 loop is CASSRPGQGKEGYTF. CDR3 DNA: TGTGCCAGCAGCCGCCCGGGACAGGGAAAGGAAGGCTACACCTTC.

This clonotype was counted only a few times. The CDR3 DNA reads TGTGCCAGCAGCTTTGCCGCCGGGGAGCTGTTTTTT. This encodes CASSFAAGELFF. This sequence joins TRBV7-2 and TRBJ2-2, with unresolved D. V was clipped by 3 bases and J by 6 bases, with 5 bases between them. From germline, CDR1 is SGHTA and CDR2 FQGNSA. CDR3 length: 12 amino acids. Full variable domain (missing parts from reference TRBV7-2 and TRBJ2-2): GAGVSQSPSNKVTEKGKDVELRCDPISGHTALYWYRQSLGQGLEFLIYFQGNSAPDKSGLPSDRFSAERTGGSVSTLTIQRTQQEDSAVYLCASSFAAGELFFGEGSRLTVL.

The chain carries TRBV7-9 and TRBJ1-1, with D hard to call. Looked up from germline, CDR1 is SEHNR and CDR2 is FQNEAQ (reference sequence). CDR3 length: 14 residues. Trimming took 2 bases from V and 1 from J, leaving 8 bases between them. This CDR3 is CASSLQEANTEAFF. CDR3 DNA: TGTGCCAGCAGCTTACAGGAAGCGAACACTGAAGCTTTCTTT.

This clonotype appeared a few times. The chain carries TRBV7-8 and TRBJ2-7; no reliable D call. The CDR3 runs 14 residues. Per the germline V gene, CDR1 is SGHVS and CDR2 is FQNEAQ. The ends were cut back, 4 bases at V and 2 bases at J, with 12 bases in the middle. CDR3 DNA sequence: TGTGCCAGCAGCTCCTCACCGAGCCCCTACGAGCAGTACTTC. Its translation is CASSSSPSPYEQYF.

The rearrangement links TRBV7-9 to TRBJ2-1, with 9 bases that match TRBD1. This CDR3 is built from 14 residues. The junction had 6 bases not matched to a gene; V was cut back by 2 bases and J by 10 bases. CDR1 is SEHNR and CDR2 is FQNEAQ in the germline V gene (reference sequence). CDR3 in DNA: TGTGCCAGCAGCTTACGGGACAGGGTGTGGGAGCAGTTCTTC. It is translated as CASSLRDRVWEQFF.

The chain has TRBV10-3 and TRBJ2-7, with a tentative D call TRBD2 (5 bases). CDR1 and CDR2 from the germline V gene are ENHRY and SYGVKD. V was clipped by 3 bases and J by 1 base, with 10 bases between them. The CDR3 runs 14 residues. For the CDR3, the DNA is TGTGCCATCAGTGAAGCGGCGGATTCCTACGAGCAGTACTTC. It encodes CAISEAADSYEQYF.

This clonotype was detected a few times. The gene calls are TRBV4-1 and TRBJ2-3; no definite D call. The ends were cut back, 1 base at V and 1 base at J, with 12 bases in the middle. The germline CDR1 and CDR2 sequences are MGHRA and YSYEKL. The CDR3 is 16 residues long. CDR3 in DNA: TGCGCCAGCAGCCAAGGTCTCCCCTTACGCACAGATACGCAGTATTTT. Its protein is CASSQGLPLRTDTQYF.

This chain uses TRBV12-3 or TRBV12-4 with TRBJ2-1; D is unresolved. The CDR3 totals 15 residues. Trimming left V 0 bases short and J 6 bases short, with 12 bases between. Here the CDR3 DNA reads TGTGCCAGCAGTTTAGCGGGGAATAGAGGCAATGAGCAGTTCTTC. The encoded protein is CASSLAGNRGNEQFF.

This chain uses TRBV20-1 with TRBJ1-1; 9 bases match TRBD1. Germline V gene data show CDR1 as DFQATT and CDR2 as SNEGSKA (reference sequence). The CDR3 runs 12 residues. Trimming cost V 4 bases and J 7 bases; bases outside gene matches: 4. This CDR3 reads CSATGQGLEAFF. Here the CDR3 DNA reads TGCAGTGCTACTGGACAGGGGCTTGAAGCTTTCTTT.

Only a few counts were recorded for this clonotype. The chain is built from TRBV4-1 and TRBJ1-4; D is unclear. Trimming removed 0 bases at V and 13 bases at J, with 12 bases between. The CDR3 runs to 13 residues. Germline CDR1 and CDR2: MGHRA and YSYEKL. The CDR3 sequence: CASSQDYRSGLFF. In DNA form, the CDR3 reads TGCGCCAGCAGCCAAGATTACCGTTCGGGACTGTTTTTT.

This clonotype was observed a handful of times. The V call is TRBV11-2, the J call TRBJ2-1, with 10 bases aligning to TRBD2. V gave up 6 bases and J gave up 7 bases; unmatched junction bases: 6. This CDR3 spans 14 amino acids. The germline CDR1 and CDR2 sequences are SGHAT and FQNNGV. The CDR3 is CASRQRGGRNEQFF. As DNA, the CDR3 is TGTGCCAGCAGGCAGCGGGGGGGCCGGAATGAGCAGTTCTTC.

Only a few counts were recorded for this clonotype. The chain links TRBV12-3 or TRBV12-4 to TRBJ1-1; TRBD1 might be the D (5 bases). Trimming removed 3 bases from V and 4 bases from J, with 9 bases in between. The CDR3 totals 13 residues. The DNA of the CDR3 is TGTGCCAGCAGTTTGGGGGATCGCACTGAAGCTTTCTTT. It translates to CASSLGDRTEAFF.

The chain combines TRBV12-3 or TRBV12-4 with TRBJ2-1; tentatively, D is TRBD1 or TRBD2 (5 bases each). The germline V and J ends were trimmed by 6 bases and 2 bases, with 11 bases remaining between them. The CDR3 covers 14 residues. In DNA, the CDR3 is TGTGCCAGCAGCCGAGGGGCTGCCTACAATGAGCAGTTCTTC. Translated: CASSRGAAYNEQFF.

J is TRBJ1-1 and V is TRBV18; unclear D gene. Trimming pared 0 bases from V and 0 bases from J, leaving 8 bases between. In germline, CDR1 is KGHSH, CDR2 LQKENI. The CDR3 sequence is 15 residues long. CDR3 protein: CASSPPSTLNTEAFF. The DNA for the CDR3 is TGTGCCAGCTCACCACCGTCCACGTTGAACACTGAAGCTTTCTTT.

At least ten counts were recorded for this clonotype. The gene calls are TRBV7-2 and TRBJ1-2, with D tentatively TRBD1 (6 bases). Trimming cost V 4 bases and J 7 bases, with 13 bases left between them. The length of the CDR3 is 13 residues. Germline CDR1 is SGHTA and CDR2 is FQGNSA. The CDR3: CASSSSPGAGYTF. CDR3 bases: TGTGCCAGCAGCTCCTCCCCGGGGGCTGGCTACACCTTC.

Many counts were recorded for this clonotype. The chain combines TRBV12-3 or TRBV12-4 with TRBJ1-2; D ambiguous. The V end lost 6 bases, the J end lost 1 base, and 6 bases lay between the germline ends. There are 12 residues in the CDR3. The CDR3 nucleotides read TGTGCCAGCAGCTCCAGTAACTATGGCTACACCTTC. Translation gives CASSSSNYGYTF.

CDR3 nucleotide sequence: TGTGCCAGCAGTGAACCCGGGACAGGGAAGACCGGGGAGCTGTTTTTT. Protein: CASSEPGTGKTGELFF. The chain employs TRBV6-1 and TRBJ2-2; TRBD1 agrees at 9 bases. Trimming took 2 bases from V and 5 from J; bases not matched to a gene: 6. CDR1 is MNHNS, CDR2 SASEGT, per germline. The CDR3 sequence is 16 residues long.

V and J are TRBV7-8 and TRBJ1-1; 10 nucleotides align to TRBD1. The CDR3 extends over 21 amino acids. The germline gives CDR1 SGHVS, CDR2 FQNEAQ. V lost 7 bases and J lost 5; bases outside the gene matches: 28. The CDR3 loop reads CASTWGEGPGQGFIPRTEAFF. The CDR3 nucleotides are TGTGCCAGCACCTGGGGGGAGGGTCCGGGACAGGGGTTCATCCCTAGGACTGAAGCTTTCTTT.

This clonotype was seen a handful of times. The J gene is TRBJ1-1, the V gene TRBV18, with a tentative D call TRBD1 (5 bases). The CDR3 has 15 residues. The ends were cut back, 0 bases at V and 3 bases at J, with 11 bases in the middle. The germline V gene has CDR1 KGHSH and CDR2 LQKENI. In DNA, the CDR3 is TGTGCCAGCTCACCACCGGTCAGGGTAGACACTGAAGCTTTCTTT. Encoded protein: CASSPPVRVDTEAFF.